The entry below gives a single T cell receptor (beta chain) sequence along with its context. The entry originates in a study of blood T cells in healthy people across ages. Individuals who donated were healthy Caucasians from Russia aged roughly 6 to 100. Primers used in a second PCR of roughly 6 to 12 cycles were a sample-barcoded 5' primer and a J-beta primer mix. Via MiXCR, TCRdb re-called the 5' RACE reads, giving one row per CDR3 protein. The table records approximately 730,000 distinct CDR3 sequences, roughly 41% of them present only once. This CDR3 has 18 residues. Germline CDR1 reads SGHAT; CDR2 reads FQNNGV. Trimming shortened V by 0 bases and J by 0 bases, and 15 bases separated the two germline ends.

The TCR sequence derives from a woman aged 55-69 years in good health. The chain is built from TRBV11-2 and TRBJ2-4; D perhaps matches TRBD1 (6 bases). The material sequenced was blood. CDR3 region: CASSLDTGQIRAKNIQYF. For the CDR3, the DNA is TGTGCCAGCAGCTTAGACACAGGACAGATTAGAGCCAAAAACATTCAGTACTTC.